The clone carrying this TCR beta chain was picked up one time. The sample comes from a study of blood T cell repertoires in COVID-19. Trimming took 5 bases from V and 1 from J; bases not matched to a gene: 8. Germline V CDR1 and CDR2: SEHNR, FQNEAQ (reference sequence). CDR3 size: 16 residues. Data came from immunoSEQ multiplex PCR; TCRdb stores just in-frame clones and leaves some out. The sample comprises some 220,000 clones, more than 80% of which are singletons, and over 1% rests with the top ten. The chain uses TRBV7-9 and TRBJ2-3; TRBD2 aligns across 8 bases. The sequence was obtained from a woman younger than 45 with COVID-19, enrolled during active disease. Sequences were obtained from peripheral blood. The CDR3 here is CASSTTSGPRTDTQYF. The CDR3 DNA sequence: TGTGCCAGCAGCACAACTAGCGGACCACGCACAGATACGCAGTATTTT.